The clone carrying this T cell receptor beta chain was picked up a small number of times. Its matching antigen is unknown. TCRdb analysed the reads with MiXCR anew, one entry per CDR3 protein. The sample has 450,000 to 550,000 distinct CDR3 sequences, 40% to 50% seen once; the top ten hold around 45%. This sample is drawn from a study of T cell repertoires in cytomegalovirus infection. Study in general: An indication of both CMV infection and matching HLA type came from public TCR beta signatures.

This CDR3 has 16 residues. Trimming shortened V by 1 base and J by 4 bases, and 17 bases separated the two germline ends. In germline, CDR1 is SGHVS, CDR2 FQNEAQ. Findings and caveats of the study: Carriers of CMV plus the relevant HLA were identified by cumulative public TCR beta family frequency.

The chain carries TRBV7-8 and TRBJ2-7, with a possible D match to TRBD1 (5 bases). The input for sequencing was cultured PBMCs, taken from culture after CMV antigen stimulation. The TCR was taken from a human donor in good health (CMV status not recorded). Some clones in this sample may be carry-over from other donors' samples. The CDR3 region has the DNA TGTGCCAGCAGCTTAGAGGGGTGGATGACCCATTACGAGCAGTACTTC. Translated, it gives CASSLEGWMTHYEQYF.